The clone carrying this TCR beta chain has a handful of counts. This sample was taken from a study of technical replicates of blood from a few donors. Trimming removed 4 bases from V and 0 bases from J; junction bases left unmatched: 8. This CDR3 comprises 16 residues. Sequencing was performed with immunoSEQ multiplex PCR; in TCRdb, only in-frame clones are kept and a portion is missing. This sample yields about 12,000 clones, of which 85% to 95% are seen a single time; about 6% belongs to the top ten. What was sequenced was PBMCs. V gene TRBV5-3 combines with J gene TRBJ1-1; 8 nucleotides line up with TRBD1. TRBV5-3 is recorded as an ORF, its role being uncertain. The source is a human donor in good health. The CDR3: CARSRTGFCMNTEAFF. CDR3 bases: TGTGCCAGAAGCCGGACAGGGTTCTGCATGAACACTGAAGCTTTCTTT.